The 3 T cell receptor beta chains in this list originate from one sample, sequenced in a study of T-cell memory formation after mild COVID-19. TCRdb processed the 5' RACE reads anew with MiXCR; each CDR3 protein has one entry. The data hold around 250,000 distinct CDR3 sequences, with roughly 17% observed a single time. The sequencing sample was made of PBMCs or a T cell subset sorted from them (not recorded which). Source of these receptors: a man between 18 and 35 years old who had mild COVID-19 (a few samples of this study predate the infection). Cell type and time point are not known.

V usage is TRBV21-1 and J usage is TRBJ2-7. TRBV21-1 has pseudogene status. The CDR3 has 14 residues. The CDR3 sequence is CASSKRQDSYEQYV. The CDR3 DNA follows: TGTGCCAGCAGCAAAAGACAGGACTCCTACGAGCAGTACGTC.

This chain uses TRBV15 with TRBJ2-2; the D gene is possibly TRBD1 (6 bases). Per the germline V gene, CDR1 is LNHNV and CDR2 is YYDKDF (reference sequence). Trimming took 1 base from V and 0 from J, leaving 6 bases between them. The CDR3 runs to 15 residues. The CDR3 sequence: CATSRGTANTGELFF. DNA for the CDR3: TGTGCCACCAGCAGAGGGACAGCGAACACCGGGGAGCTGTTTTTT.

The genes are TRBV20-1 and TRBJ2-7, with 7 bases lining up with TRBD1. The length of the CDR3 is 14 residues. Germline V gene lookup returns CDR1 DFQATT and CDR2 SNEGSKA (reference sequence). Trimming at V came to 5 bases and at J to 0 bases, leaving 7 bases not matched to a gene. CDR3 sequence reads: CSAGYRGPSYEQYF. CDR3 DNA sequence: TGCAGTGCTGGGTACAGGGGCCCCTCCTACGAGCAGTACTTC.